Given below is one TCR beta chain in context. The antigen is not known. These data originate in a study of cytotoxic CD8 clonotypes in ibrutinib-treated CLL. The study's findings and limits: The study found public clonotypes uncommon, contracting or stable on treatment.

Sequencing was performed with immunoSEQ multiplex PCR; in TCRdb, only in-frame clones are kept and a portion is missing. The sample lists some 290,000 clones; 70% to 80% were seen once. After removal of 8 bases from V and 6 bases from J, the junction contained 9 bases not matched to a gene. Germline-derived CDR1 and CDR2 are GTSNPN and SVGIG (reference sequence). The CDR3 is 13 residues long. The rearrangement joins TRBV30 to TRBJ2-2; 7 bases agree with TRBD2. Sequenced here: PBMCs, sampled before ibrutinib treatment. This clonotype was obtained from a human donor with chronic lymphocytic leukemia. In nucleotides, the CDR3 is TGTGCCGGCCGGGACTACTACTCCGGGGAGCTGTTTTTT. Translation gives CAGRDYYSGELFF.